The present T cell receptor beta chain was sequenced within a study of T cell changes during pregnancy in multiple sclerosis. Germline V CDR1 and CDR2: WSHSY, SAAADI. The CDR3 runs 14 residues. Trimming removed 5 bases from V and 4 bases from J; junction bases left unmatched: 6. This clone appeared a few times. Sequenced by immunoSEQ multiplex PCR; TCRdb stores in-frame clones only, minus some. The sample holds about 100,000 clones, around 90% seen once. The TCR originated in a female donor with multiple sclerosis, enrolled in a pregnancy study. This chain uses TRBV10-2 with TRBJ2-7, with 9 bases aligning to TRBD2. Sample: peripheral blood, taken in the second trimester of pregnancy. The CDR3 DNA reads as TGCGCCAGCAGTTTAGCGGGAGAAGAATACGAGCAGTACTTC. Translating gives CASSLAGEEYEQYF.